Listed here are 25 T cell receptor beta chains from one sample, sequenced in a study of shared clonotypes between healthy human individuals (dated by TCRdb to 2019 to 2021). Libraries were prepared through the immunoSEQ multiplex PCR assay. The table was pulled from immuneACCESS by TCRdb, which kept in-frame rearrangements only. Such tables lose some clones; where checked, under half of the loss comes from unresolved V genes, and the rest has no known cause. Across this sample there are about 2 million clones, with less than 95% seen only once. 0.9% to 1.3% of the sample belongs to the ten largest clones. For the CD8 naive samples, CD45RO-negative cells were positively selected for CCR7, yielding a CD45RA+CCR7+ population from which TemRA cells were excluded. Sequencing input: naive CD8+ T cells sorted from blood. The cell subset or site label here, explained by the study, means: CD45RA+CCR7+. These receptors were collected from a man aged 18 to 29 in good health.

This chain links TRBV6-1 with TRBJ2-7; 8 nucleotides agree with TRBD1. Germline CDR1 reads MNHNS; CDR2 reads SASEGT. V lost 3 bases to trimming and J lost 6 bases; unmatched junction nucleotides: 1. The length of the CDR3 is 12 residues. The chain's CDR3 is CASSDTGGEQYF. The CDR3 DNA is TGTGCCAGCAGTGATACAGGGGGCGAGCAGTACTTC.

This sequence joins TRBV27 and TRBJ2-1, with TRBD2 matching over 9 bases. CDR3 length equals 14 residues. Trimming took 7 bases from V and 5 from J; bases not matched to a gene: 6. Germline V gene lookup returns CDR1 MNHEY and CDR2 SMNVEV (reference sequence). CDR3 loop: CASNSGSRNNEQFF. The CDR3 DNA reads TGTGCCAGCAATAGCGGGAGTAGGAACAATGAGCAGTTCTTC.

As to this clone: The sample holds other DNA sequences that translate to the same CDR3. This chain links TRBV29-1 with TRBJ2-7; D is undetermined. The germline gives CDR1 SQVTM, CDR2 ANQGSEA. Trimming cost V 1 base and J 0 bases, with 4 bases left between them. The CDR3 is 12 residues long. In DNA, the CDR3 is TGCAGCGTTGAAGCCAGCTCCTACGAGCAGTACTTC. Encoded protein: CSVEASSYEQYF.

V usage is TRBV7-3 and J usage is TRBJ2-5; 11 nucleotides line up with TRBD2. The length of the CDR3 is 15 residues. CDR1 and CDR2 (germline): SGHTA, FQGTGA. Germline trimming cut 5 bases from V and 5 bases from J; bases unmatched to any gene: 7. The CDR3 DNA is TGTGCCAGCAGCCTCCTAGCGGGGGGTCGCGAGACCCAGTACTTC. Translating it yields CASSLLAGGRETQYF.

The rearrangement joins TRBV9 to TRBJ2-3; D not certain. Germline CDR1 is SGDLS and CDR2 is YYNGEE. The CDR3 is 15 residues long. V was clipped by 0 bases and J by 4 bases, with 12 bases between them. CDR3 region: CASSVGAHDADTQYF. DNA for the CDR3: TGTGCCAGCAGCGTAGGTGCCCACGACGCAGATACGCAGTATTTT.

The gene calls are TRBV7-9 and TRBJ2-7, with D tentatively TRBD1 (5 bases). Germline CDR1 SEHNR, CDR2 FQNEAQ (reference sequence). This CDR3 comprises 15 residues. Deletions cut 4 bases from V and 5 bases from J, with 18 bases between. The CDR3 region has the DNA TGTGCCAGCAGCTCCCTGACAGCAGGGCTTGACGAGCAGTACTTC. It specifies CASSSLTAGLDEQYF.

The chain carries TRBV5-6 and TRBJ2-7; D not resolved. The germline V gene encodes CDR1 SGHDT and CDR2 YYEEEE. The CDR3 extends over 13 amino acids. Deletions cut 5 bases from V and 0 bases from J, with 9 bases between. The CDR3 spells CASSQTISYEQYF. The CDR3 DNA follows: TGTGCCAGCAGTCAAACGATCTCCTACGAGCAGTACTTC.

Points on this clone: Other DNA sequences of this sample code for an identical CDR3. V is TRBV6-1 and J is TRBJ1-2, with TRBD1 as a possible D gene (6 bases). Looked up from germline, CDR1 is MNHNS and CDR2 is SASEGT. The CDR3 consists of 13 residues. V shed 3 bases and J shed 4 bases, with 9 bases lying between them. This CDR3 reads CASSERTVYGYTF. CDR3 nucleotide sequence: TGTGCCAGCAGTGAGAGGACAGTCTATGGCTACACCTTC.

Comment on this clone: Other nucleotide sequences from this sample produce the same CDR3. This sequence joins TRBV14 and TRBJ2-7; no reliable D call. Germline V gives CDR1 SGHDN, CDR2 FVKESK. The germline V and J ends were trimmed by 0 bases and 6 bases, with 6 bases remaining between them. The CDR3 consists of 12 residues. The CDR3 loop is CASSQDRGEQYF. The CDR3 bases are TGTGCCAGCAGCCAAGATCGAGGCGAGCAGTACTTC. Complete variable domain (other parts from reference TRBV14 and TRBJ2-7): EAGVTQFPSHSVIEKGQTVTLRCDPISGHDNLYWYRRVMGKEIKFLLHFVKESKQDESGMPNNRFLAERTGGTYSTLKVQPAELEDSGVYFCASSQDRGEQYFGPGTRLTVT.

This rearrangement joins TRBV10-3 to TRBJ2-5; 10 nucleotides agree with TRBD1. Matching the DNA end better, TRBJ2-7 makes the J call doubtful. The CDR3 length is 13 residues. Germline loops: CDR1 ENHRY, CDR2 SYGVKD. The CDR3 DNA sequence: TGTGCCACCACGGACAGGGGGACCTACGAGCAGTACTTC. Amino acid sequence: CATTDRGTYEQYF.

The gene calls are TRBV5-8 and TRBJ2-7; 8 nucleotides align to TRBD1. CDR3 length equals 17 residues. From germline, CDR1 is SGHTS and CDR2 YDEGEE. The V segment lost 4 bases and the J segment 0 bases; nucleotides outside the gene matches: 12. CDR3 nucleotides: TGTGCCAGCAGCCATTCCGGGACAGGACAGAGCTCCTACGAGCAGTACTTC. It specifies CASSHSGTGQSSYEQYF.

The chain has TRBV4-1 and TRBJ1-4; 8 nucleotides agree with TRBD1. This CDR3 has 14 residues. Germline V gene sequence: CDR1 MGHRA, CDR2 YSYEKL. The J segment lost 6 bases and the V segment lost 2 bases, leaving 2 bases of the junction unmatched. The DNA of the CDR3 is TGCGCCAGCAGCCAATCGGACAGGGATGAAAAACTGTTTTTT. Translating gives CASSQSDRDEKLFF.

The gene calls are TRBV30 and TRBJ1-1, with a weak D call TRBD1 (6 bases). The CDR3 totals 11 residues. Germline V gene lookup returns CDR1 GTSNPN and CDR2 SVGIG (reference sequence). The germline V and J ends were trimmed by 5 bases and 7 bases, with 11 bases remaining between them. This chain's CDR3 is CAWDLGGEAFF. As DNA, the CDR3 is TGTGCCTGGGACTTAGGGGGTGAAGCTTTCTTT. Variable domain in full (rest from reference TRBV30 and TRBJ1-1): SQTIHQWPATLVQPVGSPLSLECTVEGTSNPNLYWYRQAAGRGLQLLFYSVGIGQISSEVPQNLSASRPQDRQFILSSKKLLLSDSGFYLCAWDLGGEAFFGQGTRLTVV.

V usage is TRBV5-1 and J usage is TRBJ2-7; maybe TRBD2 (5 bases). Germline-derived CDR1 and CDR2 are SGHRS and YFSETQ. This CDR3 has 13 residues. V was clipped by 5 bases and J by 2 bases, with 11 bases between them. The CDR3 reads CASRGVEPYEQYF. CDR3 sequence (DNA): TGCGCCAGCAGGGGAGTAGAACCCTACGAGCAGTACTTC. The full variable domain, with the rest looked up from reference TRBV5-1 and TRBJ2-7, is KAGVTQTPRYLIKTRGQQVTLSCSPISGHRSVSWYQQTPGQGLQFLFEYFSETQRNKGNFPGRFSGRQFSNSRSEMNVSTLELGDSALYLCASRGVEPYEQYFGPGTRLTVT.

The V and J genes are TRBV6-6 and TRBJ2-2; 8 bases map to TRBD2. The CDR3 covers 15 residues. Germline CDR1 reads MNHNY; CDR2 reads SVGAGI (reference sequence). Unmatched junction bases numbered 4, after V lost 6 bases and J lost 1 base. CDR3 nucleotides: TGTGCCAGCAGCCAAAGCGGGGGGAACACCGGGGAGCTGTTTTTT. This gives the protein CASSQSGGNTGELFF.

This clone appeared once. The chain recombines TRBV2 with TRBJ2-3; D is possibly TRBD2 (6 bases). V lost 8 bases and J 5 bases, leaving 14 bases between the germline ends. CDR3 length: 13 residues. Germline CDR1 and CDR2: SNHLY and FYNNEI. CDR3 bases: TGTGCCAGCGGAGGGTTCGGAGAAGATACGCAGTATTTT. This encodes CASGGFGEDTQYF.

This rearrangement joins TRBV27 to TRBJ2-7; 7 bases are shared with TRBD1. This CDR3 is built from 14 residues. Germline CDR1 is MNHEY and CDR2 is SMNVEV (reference sequence). Losses at the gene ends were 3 bases for V and 5 bases for J; bases not matched to a gene: 7. The CDR3 nucleotides are TGTGCCAGCAGTTTTAACAGGGGATGGGACGAGCAGTACTTC. Translating gives CASSFNRGWDEQYF.

This chain's CDR3 is CASSLGDEKLFF. CDR3 nucleotides: TGTGCCAGCAGTTTAGGAGATGAAAAACTGTTTTTT. The chain has TRBV6-5 and TRBJ1-4; D gene ambiguous. Between the trimmed V and J ends, which lost 4 bases and 6 bases, there was a span of 6 bases. CDR3 size: 12 residues. Germline CDR1 reads MNHEY; CDR2 reads SVGAGI.

This chain connects TRBV13 to TRBJ2-7, with 9 nucleotides matching TRBD1. Trimming removed 0 bases from V and 3 bases from J; junction bases left unmatched: 3. Germline V CDR1 and CDR2: PRHDT, FYEKMQ (reference sequence). CDR3 length equals 15 residues. The CDR3 DNA is TGTGCCAGCAGCTTAGGGACAGGGGGGAACTACGAGCAGTACTTC. Protein sequence: CASSLGTGGNYEQYF.

The chain has TRBV4-3 and TRBJ2-3; D call uncertain. Germline CDR1 LGHNA, CDR2 YSLEER. The CDR3 runs to 16 residues. The ends were cut back, 1 base at V and 5 bases at J, with 16 bases in the middle. Here the CDR3 reads CASSQADRAVGDTQYF. The CDR3, as DNA: TGCGCCAGCAGCCAAGCAGACCGTGCGGTAGGAGATACGCAGTATTTT.

The V gene is TRBV6-4, the J gene TRBJ1-1, with D perhaps matching TRBD1 (6 bases). The CDR3 is 13 amino acids. Trimming pared 5 bases from V and 8 bases from J, leaving 15 bases between. From germline, CDR1 is MRHNA and CDR2 SNTAGT. The DNA of the CDR3 is TGTGCCAGCAGTCCAATGTGGGGGGCCGAAGCTTTCTTT. Translated: CASSPMWGAEAFF.

This sequence joins TRBV11-2 and TRBJ2-1; 7 nucleotides line up with TRBD2. This CDR3 spans 16 amino acids. Trimming cost V 1 base and J 0 bases; bases outside gene matches: 3. Germline lookup yields CDR1 SGHAT and CDR2 FQNNGV. Here the CDR3 reads CASSLGAGPSYNEQFF. CDR3 sequence (DNA): TGTGCCAGCAGCTTAGGAGCGGGACCCTCCTACAATGAGCAGTTCTTC.

This chain links TRBV6-6 with TRBJ1-5, with D maybe TRBD1 (5 bases). The V gene lost 6 bases and the J gene lost 1 base, with 10 bases spanning the gap. The CDR3 runs to 14 residues. Germline-derived CDR1 and CDR2 are MNHNY and SVGAGI (reference sequence). In DNA, the CDR3 is TGTGCCAGCAGCCTCCGGGACAGCAATCAGCCCCAGCATTTT. Protein sequence: CASSLRDSNQPQHF.

The rearrangement links TRBV7-9 to TRBJ1-1; tentative D call: TRBD1 (5 bases). Germline assignment: CDR1 SEHNR and CDR2 FQNEAQ (reference sequence). With 4 bases removed from V and 3 bases from J, the gap between germline ends came to 15 bases. This CDR3 is 15 amino acids long. The CDR3 loop reads CASSSWGVEDTEAFF. Written as DNA, the CDR3 is TGTGCCAGCAGCTCATGGGGGGTGGAGGACACTGAAGCTTTCTTT.

The chain carries TRBV12-5 and TRBJ1-1, with D perhaps TRBD1 (5 bases). V dropped 7 bases and J dropped 4 bases, with 10 bases sitting between them. This CDR3 is built from 12 residues. CDR1 and CDR2 from the germline V gene are LGHNT and FRNRAP. Here the CDR3 reads CASDQGFTEAFF. The CDR3 region has the DNA TGTGCTAGTGATCAGGGTTTCACTGAAGCTTTCTTT. Filled out from reference TRBV12-5 and TRBJ1-1, the complete variable domain reads DARVTQTPRHKVTEMGQEVTMRCQPILGHNTVFWYRQTMMQGLELLAYFRNRAPLDDSGMPKDRFSAEMPDATLATLKIQPSEPRDSAVYFCASDQGFTEAFFGQGTRLTVV.